The present entry profiles one TCR beta chain with its context. This record comes from a study of blood T cell repertoires in COVID-19. Study at large: COVID-19 samples from acute and convalescent phases originated in the United States, Italy and Spain.

This CDR3 has 17 amino acids. Germline V gene data show CDR1 as LGHNA and CDR2 as YNFKEQ. The V end lost 1 base, the J end lost 2 bases, and 15 bases lay between the germline ends. Source study methods: Amplification of reference gene primers provided the estimated nucleated cell counts. Using immunoSEQ multiplex PCR, the repertoire was profiled, and TCRdb retains in-frame clones only, with some absent. That table furnishes V, J and clone size, whereas the DNA furnished D and trimming. The repertoire holds over 55,000 clones, 88% seen once, with approximately 5% in the top ten. The sample taken for sequencing was peripheral blood. This clonotype was sampled from a human donor in a cohort sampled during active COVID-19. This chain uses TRBV4-2 with TRBJ1-3; the D is unclear. The CDR3 is CASSQGSVGRTGNTIYF. For the CDR3, the DNA is TGTGCCAGCAGCCAAGGATCTGTGGGGAGAACTGGAAACACCATATATTTT.